The source of this T cell receptor beta chain is a study of technical replicates of blood from several donors. Produced via immunoSEQ multiplex PCR; TCRdb's table is partial and in-frame only. The sample comprises 55,000 to 75,000 clones, around 87% of which are singletons, and about 5% rests with the top ten. Germline trimming cut 6 bases from V and 3 bases from J; bases unmatched to any gene: 4. CDR1 and CDR2 from the germline V gene are LNHDA and SQIVND (reference sequence). The CDR3 runs to 15 residues. This receptor was obtained from a human donor in good health. Some clones in this sample may be carry-over from other donors' samples. Sequenced input: PBMCs. V usage is TRBV19 and J usage is TRBJ2-1; TRBD2 agrees at 11 bases. The CDR3 spells CASSHLAGGYNEQFF. For the CDR3, the DNA is TGTGCCAGTAGCCACCTAGCGGGAGGCTACAATGAGCAGTTCTTC.